This note documents a single TCR beta chain sequence. TCRdb's copy holds only in-frame clones and misses some; the assay was immunoSEQ multiplex PCR. This table has roughly 280,000 clones, 85% to 90% appearing once. The entry originates in a study of blood T cell repertoires in COVID-19. Trimming removed 0 bases from V and 4 bases from J, with 12 bases in between. There are 15 residues in the CDR3. Per germline, CDR1 SGHTA and CDR2 FQGNSA. Before being deemed recovered, Cohort 3 donors had two negative PCRs, clearance, or symptom resolution. This TCR was recovered from a woman in her late teens or twenties who had recovered from COVID-19. Input material: PBMCs or T cells enriched from blood (not recorded which). This chain joins TRBV7-2 and TRBJ1-2, with D maybe TRBD1 (5 bases). CDR3 region: CASSLAGRAAYGYTF. The CDR3 DNA is TGTGCCAGCAGCTTAGCCGGCAGGGCAGCCTATGGCTACACCTTC.